This T cell receptor (beta chain) was observed in a study of siplizumab effects on memory and regulatory T cells. Method: immunoSEQ multiplex PCR; TCRdb's copy keeps in-frame clones and lacks some. The sample has tens of thousands of clones; less than 90% are singletons. The CDR3 is 16 amino acids. The V gene's germline CDR1 is MNHEY and CDR2 SVGAGI. V was clipped by 0 bases and J by 4 bases, with 13 bases between them. The chain uses TRBV6-5 and TRBJ2-1, with D possibly matching TRBD2 (5 bases). This clonotype originated in a human donor in good health. Sequencing used naive CD8+ T cells sorted from blood. Here the CDR3 reads CASSYSSQAVYNEQFF. CDR3 nucleotides: TGTGCCAGCAGTTACTCGAGTCAAGCGGTATACAATGAGCAGTTCTTC.